This TCR beta chain emerged from a study of metastatic and nonmetastatic thyroid tumors. Study context: Peripheral blood and tumor or nodule samples from malignant and benign thyroid patients were compared.

The J segment lost 8 bases and the V segment lost 2 bases, leaving 12 bases of the junction unmatched. The CDR3 runs 15 residues. Germline loops: CDR1 GTSNPN, CDR2 SVGIG (reference sequence). Worth noting for this clone: The antigen is unknown.

There were no patients who had received any treatment before thyroid surgery. Original analysis: Researchers built a distant-metastasis classifier for papillary thyroid cancer that drew on CDR3 differences across clinicopathological groups. TCRdb re-analyzed the PCR reads through MiXCR. The authors' filters were not applied to this entry. The data hold 25,000 to 30,000 clones, with about 4% observed a single time. General study results and limits: In both blood and tumor samples, TCR beta diversity was reported significantly higher for malignant than benign nodules.

The TCR originated in a female donor with papillary thyroid cancer or a benign thyroid nodule (not recorded which). Some clones in this sample may be carry-over from other donors' samples. The rearrangement joins TRBV30 to TRBJ2-1, with 7 bases identical to TRBD2. Material for sequencing was blood. The CDR3 here is CAWSSIGGSVDEQFF. CDR3 DNA sequence: TGTGCCTGGAGTTCCATCGGGGGGTCTGTCGATGAGCAGTTCTTC.